This TCR beta chain was sequenced in a study of Ad26.COV2.S vaccination and SARS-CoV-2 variants (dated by TCRdb to the early 2020s). Background for the entire study: Vaccine-arm donors came from COV1001, a multicentre, randomized, double-blind, placebo-controlled phase I-IIa trial of Ad26.COV2.S in healthy adults. Ad26.COV2.S was given intramuscularly at 5x10^10 or 1x10^11 viral particles, as a single shot or as two shots 56 days apart. TCRbeta repertoire sequencing served as the tool for gauging how specific and how broad the SARS-CoV-2-reactive T cell receptors were following Ad26.COV2.S vaccination. The TCR-sequenced set comprised about 30 samples: approximately 19 Ad26.COV2.S vaccine recipients, 5 placebo recipients and 8 SARS-CoV-2 convalescent individuals. Participants in the trial were split at random into five groups of five each, receiving low-dose or high-dose Ad26.COV2.S once or twice, or else placebo on both occasions. Investigators remained blinded to trial group allocation during experiments and outcome assessment. The paper's findings and limits, for the study overall: Compared with placebo recipients, Ad26.COV2.S recipients showed higher spike-specific TCR breadth (P = 0.0014). The study was not powered to compare responses between vaccine doses or regimens. It was noted by the authors that total T cell responses may have been underestimated by the TCR breadth and depth analyses. Substantial breadth of spike-specific CD8+ and CD4+ T cell responses was reported after vaccination. Vaccine and placebo recipients had similar non-spike TCR breadth, a finding consistent with the vaccine containing only spike.

A word on this clone: Its antigen is currently not known. The record has no base qualities; no much larger clone is one base away.

From a lookup of the germline V gene, CDR1 and CDR2 are MNHNS and SASEGT. The CDR3 holds 16 amino acids from the cysteine to the phenylalanine. The retained sequence is limited to the CDR3, 48 bases, with the frame set at the first base. Trimming takes 2 bases from V and 2 bases from J, and the germline ends sit 15 bases apart. The label giving this sample's treatment or condition can be read as: some 20 received Ad26.COV2.S at low or high dose, single or two shots; about 5 received placebo; per-sample allocation not given. For vaccine and placebo recipients, repertoires were sequenced using samples collected on day 63 after the first injection. Between 29 July and 7 August 2020, Cohort 1b enrolled 25 adults aged 18-55 years at one site in Boston, USA. Ad26.COV2.S consisted of a replication-incompetent adenovirus type 26 vector by which a prefusion-stabilized SARS-CoV-2 spike protein from the original Wuhan strain was expressed.

TCRbeta CDR3 regions were sequenced with the immunoSEQ Assay. After extraction, genomic DNA underwent amplification by bias-controlled multiplex PCR, followed by high-throughput sequencing. Per the authors' processing: Collapsing and filtering of sequences were performed to quantify the absolute abundance of each unique TCRbeta CDR3 region. Usable DNA was measured by amplifying reference genes present in all nucleated cells, and TCRbeta template counts were normalized to that usable DNA to estimate T cell fraction. Repertoire TCRs were annotated as SARS-CoV-2-specific by exact matching of V gene, CDR3 amino acid sequence and J gene to a known reactive TCR set. MIRA supplied the reference SARS-CoV-2 TCR set, which was filtered for enrichment in COVID-19-positive ImmuneCODE repertoires so that public or cross-reactive TCRs were removed. Drawing on the MIRA antigens, annotated TCRs were analysed further at the level of specific ORF or position within ORF. Breadth was defined as annotated unique rearrangements over total unique productive rearrangements; depth was the summed frequency of those rearrangements. TCR breadth was compared between groups using two-sided Wilcoxon rank-sum tests. In TCRdb, the immuneACCESS table is reduced to in-frame sequences with V and J assigned. These tables do not hold every clone; where another copy was compared, an unresolved V gene accounts for under half, and the others remain unexplained. For V, J and clone size, that table is used; D and trimming come from the DNA. The sample table holds over 400,000 clones, of which roughly 90% were seen once. The ten largest clones represent approximately 1.7% of the sample.

The chain couples TRBV6-1 to TRBJ1-2; the best D guess is TRBD1, with 6 bases matching. The receptor comes from a person between 18 and 65 years old who received the Ad26.COV2.S COVID-19 vaccine or a placebo. This specimen consisted of peripheral blood, obtained in a trial of Ad26.COV2.S vaccine versus placebo. The CDR3 loop reads CASSELSGGVNYGYTF. The nucleotide sequence reads as follows: TGTGCCAGCAGTGAACTATCGGGGGGCGTCAACTATGGCTACACCTTC.